Sequencing of this TCR beta chain was carried out in a study of immune evolution from preneoplasia to lung adenocarcinoma. V dropped 2 bases and J dropped 3 bases, with 7 bases sitting between them. The CDR3 totals 14 residues. Germline V gene lookup returns CDR1 SGHTA and CDR2 FQGNSA. Method: immunoSEQ multiplex PCR; TCRdb's copy keeps in-frame clones and lacks some. In the table there are 8,500 to 10,000 clones, more than 70% of which are singletons. This sequence was found in a person of 80 years or more with lung adenocarcinoma. The gene calls are TRBV7-2 and TRBJ1-4; D is uncertain. Sequenced: FFPE lung adenocarcinoma in situ tissue. For the CDR3, the DNA is TGTGCCAGCAGCTTATATGGGCCTAATGAAAAACTGTTTTTT. It encodes CASSLYGPNEKLFF.